What follows are 23 T cell receptor beta chains derived from one specimen sequenced in a study of blood T cell repertoires in COVID-19. Repertoires were generated with immunoSEQ multiplex PCR, while TCRdb's copy carries only in-frame clones and drops some. The sample has some 270,000 clones; approximately 85% are singletons. The sequenced sample was peripheral blood. These TCRs come from a woman in her seventies with acute or convalescent COVID-19.

The genes are TRBV15 and TRBJ2-1; 10 nucleotides agree with TRBD2. Germline V gene lookup returns CDR1 LNHNV and CDR2 YYDKDF (reference sequence). The CDR3 spans 13 residues. J was trimmed by 12 bases and V by 3 bases; bases with no gene match: 5. CDR3 sequence: CATSRKGLAPQFF. The CDR3 bases are TGTGCCACCAGCAGGAAGGGACTAGCGCCGCAGTTCTTC.

The chain carries TRBV7-6 and TRBJ2-5, with D possibly being TRBD1 (6 bases). Looked up from germline, CDR1 is SGHVS and CDR2 is FNYEAQ. The CDR3 length is 14 residues. Between the trimmed V and J ends, which lost 5 bases and 1 base, there was a span of 11 bases. The CDR3 sequence: CASSLGQIQETQYF. The CDR3, as DNA: TGTGCCAGCAGCCTCGGACAGATCCAAGAGACCCAGTACTTC.

This sequence joins TRBV9 and TRBJ2-5, with unresolved D. Germline lookup yields CDR1 SGDLS and CDR2 YYNGEE. The CDR3 contains 13 residues. Trimming shortened V by 2 bases and J by 5 bases, and 10 bases separated the two germline ends. The CDR3: CASSVRDTETQYF. The CDR3 DNA sequence: TGTGCCAGCAGCGTGAGAGATACGGAGACCCAGTACTTC.

V gene TRBV7-2 combines with J gene TRBJ1-2; the match to TRBD1 covers 9 bases. Germline CDR1 SGHTA, CDR2 FQGNSA. Trimming removed 6 bases from V and 8 bases from J; junction bases left unmatched: 13. This CDR3 spans 15 amino acids. CDR3 amino acids: CASRNRGDRVNGYTF. The CDR3 nucleotides are TGTGCCAGCAGAAATAGGGGGGACAGGGTCAACGGCTACACCTTC.

J is TRBJ1-2 and V is TRBV27; TRBD1 is a possible D gene (5 bases). Germline loops: CDR1 MNHEY, CDR2 SMNVEV (reference sequence). Trimming took off 5 bases at V and 8 bases at J, with 21 bases between the two ends. CDR3 size: 15 residues. The CDR3 reads CASSPIRGWVLGYTF. In DNA form, the CDR3 reads TGTGCCAGCAGTCCGATACGGGGGTGGGTGTTAGGCTACACCTTC.

The chain recombines TRBV2 with TRBJ2-1, with 8 bases lining up with TRBD2. The CDR3 contains 17 residues. V lost 5 bases, J lost 7 bases, and 16 bases stayed unmatched. Germline V lookup: CDR1 SNHLY, CDR2 FYNNEI. CDR3 in amino acids: CASSSWGGAGAGNEQFF. The CDR3 DNA reads as TGTGCCAGCAGTTCCTGGGGAGGAGCGGGGGCTGGGAATGAGCAGTTCTTC.

The chain links TRBV5-8 to TRBJ2-1, with TRBD1 matching over 10 bases. This CDR3 comprises 14 residues. Germline V CDR1 and CDR2: SGHTS, YDEGEE. The V and J ends lost 3 bases and 4 bases, in that order; junction bases with no gene match: 1. The CDR3: CASSWGQGYNEQFF. The DNA for the CDR3 is TGTGCCAGCAGCTGGGGACAGGGGTACAATGAGCAGTTCTTC.

This clone was recorded many times. The chain employs TRBV7-9 and TRBJ2-1, with TRBD2 as a possible D gene (6 bases). V shed 5 bases and J shed 3 bases, with 20 bases lying between them. Germline V gene data show CDR1 as SEHNR and CDR2 as FQNEAQ (reference sequence). The CDR3 spans 17 residues. The CDR3 is CASSAPWGGADYNEQFF. In DNA, the CDR3 is TGTGCCAGCAGCGCGCCCTGGGGCGGGGCGGACTACAATGAGCAGTTCTTC.

V is TRBV20-1 and J is TRBJ2-3, with TRBD1 matching 9 bases. Trimming removed 3 bases from V and 9 bases from J; junction bases left unmatched: 7. The CDR3 sequence is 13 residues long. CDR1 and CDR2 (germline): DFQATT, SNEGSKA (reference sequence). The CDR3 DNA sequence: TGCAGTGCTAGTGGGACAGGGATAGGGACGCAGTATTTT. Translation: CSASGTGIGTQYF.

The chain couples TRBV14 to TRBJ1-4; D gene uncertain. Germline V lookup: CDR1 SGHDN, CDR2 FVKESK. The CDR3 runs 14 residues. The germline V and J ends were trimmed by 1 base and 8 bases, with 11 bases remaining between them. As DNA, the CDR3 is TGTGCCAGCAGCCAAGTCCGGGTCCGGGAAAAACTGTTTTTT. It translates to CASSQVRVREKLFF.

The chain joins TRBV10-3 to TRBJ2-7, with TRBD2 matching 7 bases. Unmatched junction bases numbered 1, after V lost 4 bases and J lost 1 base. Germline lookup yields CDR1 ENHRY and CDR2 SYGVKD. The CDR3 is made up of 13 amino acids. The CDR3 region has the DNA TGTGCCATCAGTGGCGGGGGTTCCTACGAGCAGTACTTC. It codes for CAISGGGSYEQYF.

This chain links TRBV7-8 with TRBJ2-7; possibly TRBD2 for D (5 bases). From germline, CDR1 is SGHVS and CDR2 FQNEAQ. The V and J ends lost 2 bases and 6 bases respectively, with 11 bases between them. CDR3 length: 13 residues. This CDR3 is CASSLRLAFEQYF. The DNA for the CDR3 is TGTGCCAGCAGCTTAAGGCTAGCTTTCGAGCAGTACTTC. Full variable domain (rest looked up from reference TRBV7-8 and TRBJ2-7): GAGVSQSPRYKVAKRGQDVALRCDPISGHVSLFWYQQALGQGPEFLTYFQNEAQLDKSGLPSDRFFAERPEGSVSTLKIQRTQQEDSAVYLCASSLRLAFEQYFGPGTRLTVT.

The rearrangement uses TRBV6-5 and TRBJ1-1, with 9 bases identical to TRBD1. With 4 bases clipped from V and 7 bases from J, the junction kept 7 bases outside the gene matches. Germline assignment: CDR1 MNHEY and CDR2 SVGAGI. The CDR3 loop spans 14 amino acids. The CDR3 sequence: CASSSGQGISEAFF. In DNA, the CDR3 is TGTGCCAGCAGTTCCGGACAGGGGATAAGTGAAGCTTTCTTT.

This clone was seen only once. The genes are TRBV11-2 and TRBJ2-1; TRBD2 matches at 9 bases. CDR3 size: 15 residues. The trim removed 5 bases at V and 6 bases at J, leaving 8 bases unmatched. Germline CDR1 is SGHAT and CDR2 is FQNNGV. Here the CDR3 DNA reads TGTGCCAGCAGCGCTCTGCGGGGGGGCCTCAATGAGCAGTTCTTC. Translated: CASSALRGGLNEQFF.

The chain is built from TRBV6-6 and TRBJ1-2; the D is unclear. Germline V gives CDR1 MNHNY, CDR2 SVGAGI (reference sequence). CDR3 length equals 14 residues. V lost 5 bases and J lost 1, with 11 bases in between. The CDR3: CASSPGESNYGYTF. The CDR3 bases are TGTGCCAGCAGTCCGGGAGAAAGTAACTATGGCTACACCTTC.

This clone was seen only a few times. The genes are TRBV30 and TRBJ1-5; 7 bases line up with TRBD1. Germline V gene lookup returns CDR1 GTSNPN and CDR2 SVGIG (reference sequence). Unmatched junction bases numbered 1, after V lost 3 bases and J lost 5 bases. This CDR3 has 12 amino acids. CDR3 coding DNA: TGTGCCTGGAGCGACAGGGATCAGCCCCAGCATTTT. Protein sequence: CAWSDRDQPQHF.

This sequence joins TRBV6-2 or TRBV6-3 and TRBJ2-7; the match to TRBD1 covers 9 bases. Germline V gene lookup returns CDR1 MNHEY and CDR2 SVGEGT. The CDR3 sequence is 14 residues long. V gave up 5 bases and J gave up 2 bases; unmatched junction bases: 4. The CDR3 region has the DNA TGTGCCAGCAGTATATGGACAGGGGCCTACGAGCAGTACTTC. Protein: CASSIWTGAYEQYF.

This chain uses TRBV6-6 with TRBJ1-2; 7 bases are shared with TRBD1. V dropped 2 bases and J dropped 5; count of bases not matched to a gene: 5. CDR1 and CDR2 (germline): MNHNY, SVGAGI (reference sequence). The CDR3 length is 14 residues. This CDR3 reads CASSYEGDSYGYTF. The CDR3 bases are TGTGCCAGCAGTTACGAAGGGGACAGTTATGGCTACACCTTC.

This clone was recorded once. Different DNA sequences within this sample yield the same CDR3. V gene TRBV5-1 combines with J gene TRBJ1-6, with 10 bases lining up with TRBD1. CDR1 and CDR2 (germline): SGHRS, YFSETQ. The length of the CDR3 is 17 residues. V lost 4 bases and J lost 0; bases outside the gene matches: 4. In nucleotides, the CDR3 is TGCGCCAGCAGCCTGGGACAGGGGAGCTCCTATAATTCACCCCTCCACTTT. This codes for CASSLGQGSSYNSPLHF.

This clone was seen only once. The chain couples TRBV3-1 (or the pseudogene TRBV3-2) to TRBJ2-1, with 10 positions matching TRBD2. This CDR3 has 13 residues. V trimming: 2 bases; J trimming: 10 bases; junction bases outside the gene matches: 2. Germline CDR1 is LGHDT and CDR2 is YNNKEL (reference sequence). CDR3 sequence reads: CASSQSLAGEQFF. CDR3 nucleotides: TGTGCCAGCAGCCAATCACTAGCGGGGGAGCAGTTCTTC.

This chain joins TRBV18 and TRBJ1-5, with D unresolved. Trimming removed 4 bases at V and 2 bases at J, with 9 bases between. CDR1 KGHSH and CDR2 LQKENI come from the germline V gene. The CDR3 covers 14 residues. The CDR3 protein is CASSLYSGNQPQHF. CDR3 sequence (DNA): TGTGCCAGCTCACTTTATTCCGGCAATCAGCCCCAGCATTTT.

The genes are TRBV30 and TRBJ1-6; D may be TRBD1 (5 bases). V lost 6 bases to trimming and J lost 0 bases, with 9 bases between them. CDR3 length equals 14 residues. Germline-derived CDR1 and CDR2 are GTSNPN and SVGIG (reference sequence). DNA of the CDR3: TGTGCCTGCATCGGGGGCTCCTATAATTCACCCCTCCACTTT. Translation: CACIGGSYNSPLHF.

The CDR3 nucleotides are TGTGCCTGGAGTCGAGGACAGGGAAACACCATATATTTT. Translated: CAWSRGQGNTIYF. This rearrangement joins TRBV30 to TRBJ1-3; D perhaps matches TRBD1 (6 bases). Trimming pared 2 bases from V and 4 bases from J, leaving 9 bases between. CDR1 and CDR2 (germline): GTSNPN, SVGIG (reference sequence). The CDR3 runs to 13 residues.